This T cell receptor beta chain was identified during a study of blood T cell repertoires in COVID-19 (dated by TCRdb to 2018 to 2020). In the study overall: Samples from collaborators originated in the United States, Italy and Spain and spanned both the acute and convalescent phases of COVID-19. The prospective study material was composed of cDNA or gDNA derived from T cells, B-cell-depleted T cells, or PBMCs. Subjects who had been exposed to COVID-19, were actively infected with it, or had recovered from it provided the deeply sampled blood TCRbeta repertoires that made up the dataset. The repertoires were made available in a free public database intended to serve as a resource for research on the immune response to SARS-CoV-2. The samples were drawn from the first 160 participants of the ongoing ImmuneRACE study and from 1,200 or so subjects provided by 6 global collaborators. A de-identified subject ID, COVID-19 status, age in years and sex were almost always included in the sample metadata. Where available, HLA class I and class II types were taken from metadata supplied by the sample provider and were not determined by assay-based typing.

Points the paper makes about the study in general: How much clinical and demographic metadata was included differed by source and by participant, and the metadata was provided uncurated.

Whole blood was collected in K2EDTA tubes by collaborating institutions according to the institutions' own protocols. For TCRbeta analysis, collaborators shipped samples as frozen whole blood, isolated PBMCs, or DNA extracted from either of those sample types. The immunoSEQ Assay, a bias-controlled multiplex PCR, was used to amplify TCRbeta CDR3 regions from genomic DNA. In the source study's methods: The number of nucleated cells in each sample was estimated from the amplification of reference gene primers within the assay. To quantify the absolute abundance of each unique TCRbeta CDR3 rearrangement, sequence reads were collapsed and filtered. For each sample, productive Simpson clonality was calculated by taking the square root of Simpson's diversity index across productive rearrangements. In TCRdb, the immuneACCESS table is reduced to in-frame sequences with V and J assigned. These tables do not hold every clone; where another copy was compared, an unresolved V gene accounts for under half, and the others remain unexplained. V and J calls and clone size are as listed in that table; D and trimming were resolved from the DNA. Here the sample has 70,000 to 75,000 clones; approximately 81% occur a single time. The ten largest make up about 4.4% of the sample.

The germline V gene yields SGHTA for CDR1 and FQGNSA for CDR2. The CDR3 runs 15 amino acids, cysteine and phenylalanine included. The sequence is cut down to CDR3 DNA, 45 bases in frame from base 1. V sheds 1 base and J sheds 2 bases, leaving 10 bases between their ends. A word on this clone: The clone's antigen remains unknown. No per-base quality is available; no much larger clone lies one base away.

The chain is assembled from TRBV7-2 and TRBJ2-3, and TRBD1 may be the D gene, going by 6 matching bases. The sequence was collected from a woman of 80 years or more with active or convalescent COVID-19. Sequences were obtained from peripheral blood. CDR3 reads: CASSLEGHFTDTQYF. The nucleotide sequence is given as TGTGCCAGCAGCTTAGAGGGACACTTCACAGATACGCAGTATTTT.